What follows are 22 T cell receptor beta chains derived from one specimen sequenced in a study of CD8 T cells in ankylosing spondylitis (dated by TCRdb to about 2017). The paper's findings and limits, for the study overall: Blood from ankylosing spondylitis patients appeared to be characterized by a TCR beta motif composed of 7 to 9 highly homologous amino acid variants.

Antigens of these TCRs are unknown. The receptor library was made with 5' RACE. Sequencer: Illumina HiSeq 2500. TCRdb redid the processing of the public reads, applying fastp at Q25 and MiXCR, and retained in-frame beta chains. Under each unique CDR3 protein, matching rows form one entry showing the most common genes and DNA. This sample holds about 500,000 distinct CDR3 sequences; about 13% were observed only once. Clones ranked in the top ten supply nearly 7% of the sample. Sequenced sample: blood, either unsorted or a sorted T cell fraction (not recorded which). These receptor sequences come from a male donor with ankylosing spondylitis.

This chain uses TRBV12-3 or TRBV12-4 with TRBJ1-2; D perhaps matches TRBD1 (6 bases). This CDR3 comprises 12 residues. Deletions cut 6 bases from V and 8 bases from J, with 13 bases between. In DNA form, the CDR3 reads TGTGCCAGCAGCCCCAGGGGTTGGGGCTACACCTTC. Encoded protein: CASSPRGWGYTF.

The chain joins TRBV2 to TRBJ1-4; TRBD1 agrees at 7 bases. The ends lost 8 bases at V and 7 bases at J; junction bases unmatched: 16. The CDR3 runs to 16 residues. The germline V gene has CDR1 SNHLY and CDR2 FYNNEI. The CDR3 nucleotides read TGTGCCAGCCGCGAAACCGGGACAGCCCAGGGTGAAAAACTGTTTTTT. Its translation is CASRETGTAQGEKLFF. Filled out from reference TRBV2 and TRBJ1-4, the complete variable domain reads EPEVTQTPSHQVTQMGQEVILRCVPISNHLYFYWYRQILGQKVEFLVSFYNNEISEKSEIFDDQFSVERPDGSNFTLKIRSTKLEDSAMYFCASRETGTAQGEKLFFGSGTQLSVL.

This clonotype was found a few times. The CDR3 bases are TGCGCCAGCAGCCCTTCCGGACAGCGAACACCCTACGAGCAGTACTTC. This translates into CASSPSGQRTPYEQYF. The chain uses TRBV5-1 and TRBJ2-7; tentative D call: TRBD1 (6 bases). The V end lost 4 bases, the J end lost 2 bases, and 19 bases lay between the germline ends. The germline V gene has CDR1 SGHRS and CDR2 YFSETQ. CDR3 size: 16 residues.

As to this clonotype: This likely stems from a read error, as it lies one base from a far larger clone. The chain is built from TRBV10-3 and TRBJ2-3; D is uncertain. CDR1 is ENHRY and CDR2 is SYGVKD in the germline V gene. The V end lost 4 bases, the J end lost 0 bases, and 2 bases lay between the germline ends. The CDR3 consists of 12 residues. The CDR3 bases are TGTGCCATCAGTGCTAGCACAGATACGCAGTATTTT. This sequence encodes CAISASTDTQYF.

The chain recombines TRBV9 with TRBJ2-1, with D tentatively TRBD1 (5 bases). V was pared by 0 bases and J by 9 bases, with 13 bases between. Germline CDR1 is SGDLS and CDR2 is YYNGEE. The CDR3 consists of 14 residues. CDR3 nucleotides: TGTGCCAGCAGCGTAGGGGCAGGGATCAGTGAGCAGTTCTTC. Its protein is CASSVGAGISEQFF.

This clonotype has only a few counts. The rearrangement joins TRBV20-1 to TRBJ2-1, with 7 bases identical to TRBD2. The CDR3 covers 15 residues. Germline V gene sequence: CDR1 DFQATT, CDR2 SNEGSKA (reference sequence). V lost 5 bases to trimming and J lost 1 base; unmatched junction nucleotides: 8. CDR3 loop: CSAPNVRESYNEQFF. The CDR3 DNA reads as TGCAGTGCTCCTAATGTGCGGGAGTCCTACAATGAGCAGTTCTTC.

The rearrangement uses TRBV5-1 and TRBJ2-2; D call uncertain. The length of the CDR3 is 17 residues. Germline V gene data show CDR1 as SGHRS and CDR2 as YFSETQ. Between the trimmed V and J ends, which lost 3 bases and 0 bases, there was a span of 15 bases. The CDR3 protein is CASSSLGGPPNTGELFF. The CDR3 coding sequence is TGCGCCAGCAGCTCCCTCGGTGGCCCACCGAACACCGGGGAGCTGTTTTTT.

This clonotype was observed many times. The rearrangement uses TRBV12-3 or TRBV12-4 and TRBJ2-1; TRBD2 agrees at 8 bases. Germline trimming cut 6 bases from V and 5 bases from J; bases unmatched to any gene: 9. The CDR3 has 15 amino acids. CDR3 sequence (DNA): TGTGCCAGCAGACATACTAGCGGAGGAGACAATGAGCAGTTCTTC. Amino acid sequence: CASRHTSGGDNEQFF.

The rearrangement joins TRBV15 to TRBJ2-3; D not certain. The ends were cut back, 0 bases at V and 3 bases at J, with 4 bases in the middle. CDR1 and CDR2 from the germline V gene are LNHNV and YYDKDF (reference sequence). This CDR3 contains 13 residues. The CDR3 DNA sequence: TGTGCCACCAGCAGAGATTGGACAGATACGCAGTATTTT. This translates into CATSRDWTDTQYF.

This clonotype was observed a few times. The rearrangement links TRBV25-1 to TRBJ2-1, with D perhaps matching TRBD1 (7 bases). The V gene's germline CDR1 is MGHDK and CDR2 SYGVNS. Trimming stripped 9 bases from V and 3 bases from J, with 24 bases between. This CDR3 spans 17 amino acids. As DNA, the CDR3 is TGTGCCAGTTCAGGGGGGCTCAGGGGCCTCCTCTACAATGAGCAGTTCTTC. Its translation is CASSGGLRGLLYNEQFF.

Only one count was recorded for this clonotype. The chain carries TRBV12-3 or TRBV12-4 and TRBJ1-1; D possibly corresponds to TRBD1 (6 bases). The CDR3 has 15 amino acids. The ends were cut back, 6 bases at V and 4 bases at J, with 18 bases in the middle. Here the CDR3 DNA reads TGTGCCAGCAGCGCCCTAGGGGGGTTGGGCACTGAAGCTTTCTTT. It encodes CASSALGGLGTEAFF.

There are a few counts of this clonotype. The chain has TRBV28 and TRBJ2-7, with 8 bases identical to TRBD2. Per germline, CDR1 MDHEN and CDR2 SYDVKM. This CDR3 has 13 residues. After removal of 11 bases from V and 2 bases from J, the junction contained 8 bases not matched to a gene. In DNA, the CDR3 is TGTGCCTCCGGGACTAGTGGCCCCTACGAGCAGTACTTC. Its translation: CASGTSGPYEQYF.

The chain links TRBV27 to TRBJ2-7; a weak D match, TRBD1 (7 bases). The CDR3 length is 14 residues. V was clipped by 1 base and J by 4 bases, with 11 bases between them. Per the germline V gene, CDR1 is MNHEY and CDR2 is SMNVEV (reference sequence). The DNA for the CDR3 is TGTGCCAGCAGTTTATGGCAGGGGGGATACGAGCAGTACTTC. This translates into CASSLWQGGYEQYF.

This clonotype was counted a few times. This chain connects TRBV29-1 to TRBJ2-3; TRBD1 aligns across 9 bases. Per the germline V gene, CDR1 is SQVTM and CDR2 is ANQGSEA. This CDR3 spans 15 amino acids. With 4 bases clipped from V and 6 bases from J, the junction kept 11 bases outside the gene matches. The CDR3 DNA is TGCAGCGTTGTAGGGACAGGGAACGGGGTCGATACGCAGTATTTT. It is translated as CSVVGTGNGVDTQYF.

The genes are TRBV6-1 and TRBJ2-2; D might be TRBD2 (5 bases). The V gene lost 7 bases and the J gene lost 7 bases, with 16 bases spanning the gap. CDR3 length: 14 residues. Germline V gene data show CDR1 as MNHNS and CDR2 as SASEGT. The CDR3 sequence is CASKVLSGDGELFF. The DNA of the CDR3 is TGTGCCAGCAAGGTTCTCAGCGGTGACGGGGAGCTGTTTTTT.

This clonotype was recorded a few times. The chain recombines TRBV12-3 or TRBV12-4 with TRBJ2-1; the D gene is possibly TRBD2 (5 bases). CDR3 length: 15 amino acids. V lost 4 bases, J lost 3 bases, and 13 bases lay in between. For the CDR3, the DNA is TGTGCCAGCAGTTCTGGACTCCTGGGCTACAATGAGCAGTTCTTC. Protein: CASSSGLLGYNEQFF.

Concerning this clonotype itself: A much more abundant neighbour one base away suggests this may be a read error. The chain couples TRBV12-3 or TRBV12-4 to TRBJ2-2, with D unresolved. The CDR3 extends over 13 amino acids. The V end was cut by 5 bases, the J end by 5 bases, with 9 bases between. The CDR3 is CASSTRQTGELFF. The CDR3 DNA reads as TGTGCCAGCAGTACCCGGCAGACCGGGGAGCTGTTTTTT.

The V call is TRBV29-1, the J call TRBJ2-1, with TRBD1 matching 7 bases. CDR1 SQVTM and CDR2 ANQGSEA come from the germline V gene. V was clipped by 6 bases and J by 8 bases; unmatched bases: 7. The CDR3 loop spans 12 amino acids. This chain's CDR3 is CSVDTGVYEQFF. The CDR3 nucleotides are TGCAGCGTGGATACAGGGGTATATGAGCAGTTCTTC.

This clonotype was recorded a few times. The V call is TRBV3-1, the J call TRBJ2-1, with a tentative D call TRBD2 (6 bases). Germline V gene lookup returns CDR1 LGHDT and CDR2 YNNKEL (reference sequence). The CDR3 consists of 12 residues. V was shortened by 3 bases and J by 10 bases, with 10 bases between the two germline ends. The CDR3 sequence: CASSQAGSEQFF. As DNA, the CDR3 is TGTGCCAGCAGCCAGGCCGGGAGCGAGCAGTTCTTC.

CDR3 nucleotide sequence: TGTGCCAGCAGTTTTAGGCCTAGCGGGAGAGAGGGACTGTTCTTC. It encodes CASSFRPSGREGLFF. The chain combines TRBV12-3 or TRBV12-4 with TRBJ2-1, with TRBD2 matching 10 bases. The CDR3 is 15 residues long. The V segment lost 3 bases and the J segment 15 bases; nucleotides outside the gene matches: 14.

This clonotype appeared many times. The chain employs TRBV7-9 and TRBJ2-1; the D is unclear. V was clipped by 3 bases and J by 10 bases, with 7 bases between them. From germline, CDR1 is SEHNR and CDR2 FQNEAQ (reference sequence). The CDR3 covers 11 residues. CDR3 amino acids: CASSLEAEQFF. DNA for the CDR3: TGTGCCAGCAGCTTGGAAGCAGAGCAGTTCTTC.

The CDR3 DNA is TGTGCCAGCAGCCCGGACCCTTTCGACCTCTACGAGCAGTACTTC. Its protein is CASSPDPFDLYEQYF. The genes are TRBV3-1 and TRBJ2-7; D gene uncertain. The CDR3 spans 15 residues. The germline CDR1 and CDR2 sequences are LGHDT and YNNKEL (reference sequence). V was trimmed by 4 bases and J by 3 bases, leaving 16 bases between them.